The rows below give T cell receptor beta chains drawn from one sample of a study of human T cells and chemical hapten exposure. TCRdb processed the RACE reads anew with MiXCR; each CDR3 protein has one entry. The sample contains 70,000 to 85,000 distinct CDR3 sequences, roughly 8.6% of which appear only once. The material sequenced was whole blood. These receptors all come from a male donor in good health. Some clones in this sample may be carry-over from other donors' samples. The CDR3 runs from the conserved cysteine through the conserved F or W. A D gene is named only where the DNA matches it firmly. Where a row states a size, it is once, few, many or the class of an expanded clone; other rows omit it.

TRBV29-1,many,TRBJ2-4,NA,TGCAGCGTTGAAGATCCCTTCGACAGCAAAAACATTCAGTACTTC,CSVEDPFDSKNIQYF
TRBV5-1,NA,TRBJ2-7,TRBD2,TGCGCCAGCAGCTTTTATAGCGGGGACTACGAGTACTTC,CASSFYSGDYEYF
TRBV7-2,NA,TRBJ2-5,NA,TGTGCCAGCAGCTTTTTCTTACAAGAGACCCAGTACTTC,CASSFFLQETQYF
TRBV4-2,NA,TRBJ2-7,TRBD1,TGTGCCAGCAGCCATCCCGGGACAGGGAGCAGCTCCTACGAGCAGTACTTC,CASSHPGTGSSSYEQYF
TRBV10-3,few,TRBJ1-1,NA,TGTGCCATCAGTAGACAGACCCTGAACACTGAAGCTTTCTTT,CAISRQTLNTEAFF
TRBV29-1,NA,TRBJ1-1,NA,TGCAGCGTTGAAGTGGGGACTGAAGCTTTCTTT,CSVEVGTEAFF
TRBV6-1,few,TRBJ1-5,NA,TGTGCCAGCAGGGACGATCAGCCCCAGCATTTT,CASRDDQPQHF
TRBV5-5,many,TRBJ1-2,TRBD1,TGTGCCAGCAGCTCGATTACAGGGGGCGTAAAAGGCTACACCTTC,CASSSITGGVKGYTF
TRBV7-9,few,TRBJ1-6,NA,TGTGCCAGCAGCTCTCTTGGGTCACCCCTCCACTTT,CASSSLGSPLHF
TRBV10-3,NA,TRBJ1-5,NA,TGTGCCATCAGGGACACCGAGAGTCAGCCCCAGCATTTT,CAIRDTESQPQHF
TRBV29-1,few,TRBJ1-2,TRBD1,TGCAGCGTTGGGCGGGACAGGGACAAGTATGGCTACACCTTC,CSVGRDRDKYGYTF
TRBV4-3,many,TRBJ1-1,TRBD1,TGCGCCAGCAGCCAGGACAGGGCTGAAGCTTTCTTT,CASSQDRAEAFF
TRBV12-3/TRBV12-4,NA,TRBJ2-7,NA,TGTGCCAGCAGTCCCAGCGGGACACAATACGAGCAGTACTTC,CASSPSGTQYEQYF
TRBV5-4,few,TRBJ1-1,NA,TGTGCCAGCAGCTTGACTCAAGGGCACACTGAAGCTTTCTTT,CASSLTQGHTEAFF
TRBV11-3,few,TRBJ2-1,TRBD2,TGTGCCAGCAGCTTACGGAGCGGGAGCTCCTACAATGAGCAGTTCTTC,CASSLRSGSSYNEQFF
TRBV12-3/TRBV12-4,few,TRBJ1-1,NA,TGTGCCAGCAGTTTTGAGGGATTAATTGCTTTCTTT,CASSFEGLIAFF
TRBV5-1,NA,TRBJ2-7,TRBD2,TGCGCCAGCAGCACCACTAGCGTGGGAACCTACGAGCAGTACTTC,CASSTTSVGTYEQYF
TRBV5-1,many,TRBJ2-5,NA,TGCGCCAGCAGCTTGGCCAGGGTTGAAGAGACCCAGTACTTC,CASSLARVEETQYF
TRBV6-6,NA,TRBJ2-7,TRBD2,TGTGCCAGCAGTTACTCTAGCGGGGGAACGGGATACGAGCAGTACTTC,CASSYSSGGTGYEQYF
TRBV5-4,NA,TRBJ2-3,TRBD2,TGTGCCATCCGCGCCTCGACTAGCGGGGATACCACAGATACGCAGTATTTT,CAIRASTSGDTTDTQYF
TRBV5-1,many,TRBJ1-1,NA,TGCGCCAGCGCTCAATCGTCCGGGGCTGAAGCTTTCTTT,CASAQSSGAEAFF
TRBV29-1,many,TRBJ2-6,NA,TGCAGCACAAGCTCTGGGGCCAACGTCCTGACTTTC,CSTSSGANVLTF
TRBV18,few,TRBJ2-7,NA,TGTGCCAGCGCAAGCCGGGACAAACCCTACGAGCAGTACTTC,CASASRDKPYEQYF
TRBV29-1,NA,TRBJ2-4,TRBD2,TGCAGCGTTGAAAAGGGTAGCGGGGGAGGTATTCAGTACTTC,CSVEKGSGGGIQYF
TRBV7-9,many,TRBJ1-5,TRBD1,TGTGCCAGCAGCCCGGGACAGGGGCTAAATAGCAATCAGCCCCAGCATTTT,CASSPGQGLNSNQPQHF
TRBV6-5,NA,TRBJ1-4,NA,TGTGCCAGCAGTTACTATGGAAGTAGTGAAAAACTGTTTTTT,CASSYYGSSEKLFF
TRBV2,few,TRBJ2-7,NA,TGTGCCAGCAGTCCTAGGGGGTTGCCGTCCGAGCAGTACTTC,CASSPRGLPSEQYF
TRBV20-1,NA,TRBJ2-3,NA,TGCAGTGCCCCGGCGAGCACAGATACGCAGTATTTT,CSAPASTDTQYF
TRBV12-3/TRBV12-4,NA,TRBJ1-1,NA,TGTGCCAGCAGTCAGGACAGATTCACTGAAGCTTTCTTT,CASSQDRFTEAFF
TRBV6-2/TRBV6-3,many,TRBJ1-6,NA,TGTGCCAGCAGTTACAGGGGTGATTCACCCCTCCACTTT,CASSYRGDSPLHF
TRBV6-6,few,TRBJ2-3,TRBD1,TGTGCCAGCAGAACCGGGACAGGGGGCTCAGATACGCAGTATTTT,CASRTGTGGSDTQYF
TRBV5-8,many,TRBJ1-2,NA,TGTGCCAGCAGCCAATCACCAAGGCCGAACTATGGCTACACCTTC,CASSQSPRPNYGYTF
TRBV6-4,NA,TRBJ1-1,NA,TGTGCCAGCAGTGTCGGGTTGAACACTGAAGCTTTCTTT,CASSVGLNTEAFF
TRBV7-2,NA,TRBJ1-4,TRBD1,TGTGGCAGCAGCCCCAGGACAGGGTCTAATGAAAAACTGTTTTTT,CGSSPRTGSNEKLFF
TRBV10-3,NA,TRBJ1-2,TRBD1,TGTGCCATCAGGACAGGGGGGCCGGATGGCTACACCTTC,CAIRTGGPDGYTF
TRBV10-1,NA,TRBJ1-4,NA,TGCGCCAGCAGTGATGGGAATACTAATGAAAAACTGTTTTTT,CASSDGNTNEKLFF
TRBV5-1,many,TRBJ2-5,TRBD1,TGCGCCAGCAGCTTTGACAGGGGCCCAATATCGGAGGAGACCCAGTACTTC,CASSFDRGPISEETQYF
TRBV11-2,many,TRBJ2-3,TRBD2,TGTGCCAGCAGCACGGCCCTAGCGGGACGCACAGATACGCAGTATTTT,CASSTALAGRTDTQYF
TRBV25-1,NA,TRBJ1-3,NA,TGTGCCAGCAGTGCGGGACTCGGAAACACCATATATTTT,CASSAGLGNTIYF
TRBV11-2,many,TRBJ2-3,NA,TGTGCCAGCACCCTACTTTCAGATACGCAGTATTTT,CASTLLSDTQYF
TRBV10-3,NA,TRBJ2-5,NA,TGTGCCATCAGTGACCCCAACCTTGGTAGGCCCGACAAGCAAGAGACCCAGTACTTC,CAISDPNLGRPDKQETQYF
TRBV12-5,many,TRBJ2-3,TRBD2,TGTGCTAGTGGTCCACGGGGGACTAGCGGAATCACAGATACGCAGTATTTT,CASGPRGTSGITDTQYF
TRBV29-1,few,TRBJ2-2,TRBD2,TGCAGCGTAATCGGGGGGGCGCCAGGTGGGGAGCTGTTTTTT,CSVIGGAPGGELFF
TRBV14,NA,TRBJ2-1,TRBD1,TGTGCCAGCAGCCAAGATCAGGGGACAGGGAGCTCCTACAATGAGCAGTTCTTC,CASSQDQGTGSSYNEQFF
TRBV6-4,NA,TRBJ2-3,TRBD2,TGTGCCAGCACCAAGACTAGCGGGAGTGCAGATACGCAGTATTTT,CASTKTSGSADTQYF
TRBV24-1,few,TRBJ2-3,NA,TGTGCCACCAGTGATTCCCTAACGAATACGCAGTATTTT,CATSDSLTNTQYF
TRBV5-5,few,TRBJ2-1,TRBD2,TGTGCCAGCAGCTTGGCGGGGGGGCGTACTCAGTTCTTC,CASSLAGGRTQFF
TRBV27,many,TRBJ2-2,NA,TGTGCCAGCAGTGAGAACACCGGGGAGCTGTTTTTT,CASSENTGELFF
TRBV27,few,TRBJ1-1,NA,TGTGCCAGCAGTCTCTCAGGGGTAACTGAAGCTTTCTTT,CASSLSGVTEAFF
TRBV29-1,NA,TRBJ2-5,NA,TGCAGCGTTAGTAGCCGGGCAGAGACCCAGTACTTC,CSVSSRAETQYF
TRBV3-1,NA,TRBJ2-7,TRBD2,TGTGCCAGCAGCCAAGTAACGCGGGGGGACTACGAGCAGTACTTC,CASSQVTRGDYEQYF
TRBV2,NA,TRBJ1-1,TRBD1,TGTGCCAGCAGAGGGGGACAGGGGGTGGAAGCTTTCTTT,CASRGGQGVEAFF
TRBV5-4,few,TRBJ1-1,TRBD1,TGTGCCAGCAGCCCTACAGGGGTGCGCACTGAAGCTTTCTTT,CASSPTGVRTEAFF
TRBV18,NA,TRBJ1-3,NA,TGTGCCAGCTCGCGCCGTGCAGGGGACTCAATAAGCTCTGGAAACACCATATATTTT,CASSRRAGDSISSGNTIYF
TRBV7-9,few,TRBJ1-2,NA,TGTGCCAGCAGCTCACAGGGCCGTGGCTACACCTTC,CASSSQGRGYTF